A selection of T cell receptor beta chains follows, all from one sample in a study of T cell responses to AZD1222 COVID-19 vaccine. Assay: immunoSEQ multiplex PCR; the TCRdb copy retains only in-frame clones and omits some. The sample includes 95,000 to 120,000 clones, approximately 89% seen only once; the top ten take almost 6.5%. The input for sequencing was peripheral blood, taken 28 days after the second AZD1222 dose. The receptors were gathered from an adult who received the AZD1222 COVID-19 vaccine. Each CDR3 is given with its conserved first and last residue. A D gene is named only where the DNA matches it firmly. The size of a clone is reported for some rows only, either as once, few or many, or as a class for expanded clones.

clone_size j_call d_call v_call cdr3_aa cdr3_nt
. TRBJ1-6 TRBD1 TRBV3-1/TRBV3-2 CASSPTGGFNSPLHF TGTGCCAGCAGCCCGACAGGGGGATTTAATTCACCCCTCCACTTT
. TRBJ1-2 . TRBV4-1 CASSQDKPLPYGYTF TGCGCCAGCAGCCAAGACAAACCCCTTCCCTATGGCTACACCTTC
. TRBJ2-1 . TRBV28 CASSLSREQFF TGTGCCAGCAGTTTAAGCCGGGAGCAGTTCTTC
. TRBJ1-3 . TRBV4-2 CASSQSMFSSGNTIYF TGTGCCAGCAGCCAGTCGATGTTCAGCTCTGGAAACACCATATATTTT
. TRBJ1-4 TRBD1 TRBV6-6 CASRTGVNEKLFF TGTGCCAGCAGGACAGGGGTTAATGAAAAACTGTTTTTT
few TRBJ1-1 . TRBV9 CASSALSRGNTEAFF TGTGCCAGCAGCGCCCTCTCTCGGGGGAACACTGAAGCTTTCTTT
. TRBJ2-1 . TRBV6-5 CASSRSEGEQFF TGTGCCAGCAGTCGAAGCGAAGGTGAGCAGTTCTTC
. TRBJ2-1 . TRBV18 CASSPLAGLYNEQFF TGTGCCAGCTCACCATTGGCAGGGTTATACAATGAGCAGTTCTTC
. TRBJ1-3 . TRBV6-2/TRBV6-3 CASSSFFSGNTIYF TGTGCCAGCAGTTCTTTTTTCTCTGGAAACACCATATATTTT
. TRBJ2-3 . TRBV5-4 CASSFPFGGGDTQYF TGTGCCAGCAGCTTCCCGTTCGGGGGAGGAGATACGCAGTATTTT
. TRBJ2-7 TRBD1 TRBV7-2 CASSLTGGVYEQYF TGTGCCAGCAGCTTAACAGGGGGCGTTTACGAGCAGTACTTC
. TRBJ1-2 . TRBV6-5 CASSYSTGRGGYTF TGTGCCAGCAGTTACTCGACCGGGAGGGGTGGCTACACCTTC
. TRBJ1-3 TRBD1 TRBV5-4 CASSLGQGAGNTIYF TGTGCCAGCAGCTTAGGACAGGGGGCTGGAAACACCATATATTTT
. TRBJ1-5 . TRBV6-2/TRBV6-3 CASSYGTAYSNQPQHF TGTGCCAGCAGTTACGGGACGGCTTATAGCAATCAGCCCCAGCATTTT
. TRBJ2-7 . TRBV7-2 CATQGDYGGGYEQYF TGTGCCACTCAGGGCGATTACGGGGGAGGCTACGAGCAGTACTTC
few TRBJ1-2 TRBD1 TRBV4-2 CASSQTGGDYGYTF TGTGCCAGCAGCCAAACAGGGGGTGACTATGGCTACACCTTC
. TRBJ2-1 . TRBV4-3 CASSQDRSSSYNEQFF TGCGCCAGCAGCCAAGATCGATCAAGCTCCTACAATGAGCAGTTCTTC
. TRBJ2-5 . TRBV5-4 CASSRGGTEETQYF TGTGCCAGCAGCCGAGGGGGGACGGAAGAGACCCAGTACTTC
. TRBJ2-3 . TRBV5-1 CASSLLSATSTDTQYF TGCGCCAGCAGCTTGTTGTCAGCCACTAGCACAGATACGCAGTATTTT
. TRBJ2-1 TRBD1 TRBV5-1 CASSAVATGGPYNEQFF TGCGCCAGCAGCGCGGTCGCGACAGGGGGCCCCTACAATGAGCAGTTCTTC
. TRBJ1-5 TRBD1 TRBV6-2/TRBV6-3 CASSRTGFNQPQHF TGTGCCAGCAGTCGGACAGGCTTCAATCAGCCCCAGCATTTT
. TRBJ1-5 . TRBV6-2/TRBV6-3 CASSYGRGSGNQPQHF TGTGCCAGCAGTTACGGTCGGGGTAGTGGCAATCAGCCCCAGCATTTT
. TRBJ2-2 . TRBV18 CASSQTREDTGELFF TGTGCCAGCTCACAGACTAGGGAAGACACCGGGGAGCTGTTTTTT
. TRBJ2-5 . TRBV3-1/TRBV3-2 CASSGWEEETQYF TGTGCCAGCAGCGGCTGGGAGGAAGAGACCCAGTACTTC
. TRBJ1-2 TRBD1 TRBV5-4 CASSLGQGGANYGYTF TGTGCCAGCAGCTTGGGGCAGGGGGGAGCTAACTATGGCTACACCTTC
. TRBJ2-1 . TRBV7-2 CASSYSSYNEQFF TGTGCCAGCAGCTACAGCTCCTACAATGAGCAGTTCTTC
. TRBJ2-1 TRBD1 TRBV4-2 CASSPGQGAYNEQFF TGTGCCAGCAGCCCCGGACAGGGAGCCTACAATGAGCAGTTCTTC
. TRBJ2-7 . TRBV19 CASSIGEGSYEQYF TGTGCCAGTAGTATAGGGGAAGGATCCTACGAGCAGTACTTC
. TRBJ1-1 . TRBV11-2 CASSPRTVGPEAFF TGTGCCAGCAGCCCGCGGACAGTCGGCCCTGAAGCTTTCTTT
. TRBJ2-5 TRBD2 TRBV7-2 CASSPRLAGDPKETQYF TGTGCCAGCAGCCCACGACTAGCGGGGGACCCTAAAGAGACCCAGTACTTC
once TRBJ1-2 . TRBV5-1 CASSLTGSYGYTF TGCGCCAGCAGCTTGACAGGGTCGTATGGCTACACCTTC
. TRBJ1-5 . TRBV6-1 CASSFTGVDQPQHF TGTGCCAGCAGTTTTACGGGGGTGGATCAGCCCCAGCATTTT
once TRBJ1-3 TRBD1 TRBV7-9 CASSTDRLSSGNTIYF TGTGCCAGCAGCACGGACAGGCTGAGCTCTGGAAACACCATATATTTT
. TRBJ2-1 . TRBV10-3 CATRKEDEQFF TGTGCCACCAGGAAAGAGGATGAGCAGTTCTTC
. TRBJ2-5 . TRBV7-6 CASSLIWGLGGGETQYF TGTGCCAGCAGCTTAATCTGGGGGTTAGGGGGTGGAGAGACCCAGTACTTC
. TRBJ2-7 . TRBV5-1 CASSVLDGGTYEQYF TGCGCCAGCAGCGTGCTGGACGGGGGCACCTACGAGCAGTACTTC
once TRBJ2-7 . TRBV7-3 CASSLSGGMGYEQYF TGTGCCAGCAGCTTAAGTGGGGGAATGGGATACGAGCAGTACTTC
few TRBJ2-4 TRBD2 TRBV10-1 CASSGGDPKNIQYF TGCGCCAGCTCCGGGGGGGACCCCAAAAACATTCAGTACTTC
. TRBJ2-1 . TRBV5-4 CASSLAGPYNEQFF TGTGCCAGCAGCTTGGCGGGGCCCTACAATGAGCAGTTCTTC
. TRBJ1-5 . TRBV2 CASSLQGWPQHF TGTGCCAGCAGTCTACAGGGATGGCCCCAGCATTTT
. TRBJ2-5 . TRBV6-5 CASSNQETQYF TGTGCCAGCAGTAACCAAGAGACCCAGTACTTC
. TRBJ1-2 . TRBV4-3 CASSQDTRPVDRGYTF TGCGCCAGCAGCCAAGATACGAGGCCTGTGGATCGTGGCTACACCTTC
. TRBJ2-7 . TRBV7-2 CASSSQRGAGYEQYF TGTGCCAGCAGCTCACAGCGCGGGGCAGGGTACGAGCAGTACTTC
. TRBJ1-5 . TRBV6-2/TRBV6-3 CASSYSVNQPQHF TGTGCCAGCAGTTACTCTGTCAATCAGCCCCAGCATTTT
. TRBJ1-5 . TRBV24-1 CATSEGFGGGNQPQHF TGTGCCACCAGTGAAGGATTTGGAGGGGGCAATCAGCCCCAGCATTTT
. TRBJ2-1 . TRBV10-1 CASSVGAAYNEQFF TGCGCCAGCAGTGTTGGGGCAGCCTACAATGAGCAGTTCTTC
. TRBJ1-2 . TRBV12-3/TRBV12-4 CASGGSNYGYTF TGTGCCAGCGGTGGCAGTAACTATGGCTACACCTTC
. TRBJ2-6 TRBD1 TRBV7-9 CASSMTGVGANVLTF TGTGCCAGCAGCATGACAGGGGTTGGGGCCAACGTCCTGACTTTC
once TRBJ2-1 TRBD2 TRBV9 CASSPRGAVMGNEQFF TGTGCCAGCAGCCCGCGGGGGGCGGTAATGGGGAATGAGCAGTTCTTC
. TRBJ2-7 TRBD1 TRBV6-1 CASSEPGTGVREQYF TGTGCCAGCAGTGAACCAGGGACAGGGGTCCGCGAGCAGTACTTC